This paragraph reports one T cell receptor beta chain. The antigen remains undetermined. One entry per CDR3 protein results from TCRdb running MiXCR on the RT-PCR reads. The sample includes 400,000 to 550,000 distinct CDR3 sequences, roughly 27% seen only once; the top ten take approximately 2%. The data belong to a study of response to subunit inactivated influenza vaccine. The study's findings and limits: Researchers suggested that each seasonal influenza vaccination recruits few new T cells.

The material sequenced was CD4+ T cells sorted from PBMCs, taken about 5 days after vaccination. This TCR came from a man aged 45 to 65 who received an inactivated influenza vaccine.

CDR3 nucleotide sequence: TGCAGTGCTAGTAGCGGGGACCAAGAGACCCAGTACTTC. Protein: CSASSGDQETQYF. The gene calls are TRBV20-1 and TRBJ2-5; 8 bases fit TRBD2. CDR1 is DFQATT and CDR2 is SNEGSKA in the germline V gene (reference sequence). Losses at the gene ends were 3 bases for V and 0 bases for J; bases not matched to a gene: 0. CDR3 length equals 13 residues.